Each of the 19 T cell receptor beta chains below was sequenced from the same sample in a study of blood T cells in healthy people across ages. The authors ran a second PCR of about 6 to 12 cycles using a sample-barcoded 5' primer and a J-beta primer mix. Using its own MiXCR run on the 5' RACE reads, TCRdb lists one record per CDR3 protein. The data show 800,000 or so distinct CDR3 sequences, around a quarter seen once. These data are also associated with another study on T cells of mothers and their children.

Sequenced input: blood. Every receptor here comes from a boy aged 5-17 years in good health.

The chain has TRBV21-1 and TRBJ2-3; the table calls TRBD1, which could not be checked here. TRBV21-1 is tagged as a pseudogene. This CDR3 comprises 15 residues. CDR3 loop: CAPHPRRLRTDTQYF. CDR3 nucleotides: TGTGCCCCTCACCCCCGGAGGTTGCGGACAGATACGCAGTATTTT.

This clonotype was seen only a few times. The genes are TRBV27 and TRBJ1-5; D not certain. This CDR3 has 14 amino acids. The V end was cut by 3 bases, the J end by 6 bases, with 12 bases between. Germline V gene data show CDR1 as MNHEY and CDR2 as SMNVEV (reference sequence). The CDR3 loop is CASSLGQVGQPQHF. The CDR3 nucleotides are TGTGCCAGCAGTTTGGGCCAGGTCGGTCAGCCCCAGCATTTT.

This clonotype was counted between two and nine times. The V and J genes are TRBV2 and TRBJ2-5; D uncertain. Near its end, the DNA agrees better with TRBJ2-1, so the J call may be wrong. The germline CDR1 and CDR2 sequences are SNHLY and FYNNEI. CDR3 length: 15 residues. The CDR3 bases are TGTGCCAGCAGTGGGTCCTCCCCCGGGTTTGACGAGCAGTTCTTC. Translation gives CASSGSSPGFDEQFF.

This clonotype occurred a few times. This chain connects TRBV5-1 to TRBJ1-4; perhaps TRBD1 as D (5 bases). The V end lost 4 bases, the J end lost 1 base, and 8 bases lay between the germline ends. This CDR3 contains 14 residues. Germline CDR1 is SGHRS and CDR2 is YFSETQ. The CDR3 DNA reads TGCGCCAGCAGCGCTAGGGGAACTAATGAAAAACTGTTTTTT. This encodes CASSARGTNEKLFF.

The rearrangement links TRBV11-2 to TRBJ1-4; D is uncertain. Germline V CDR1 and CDR2: SGHAT, FQNNGV. Trimming removed 2 bases from V and 1 base from J, with 11 bases in between. The CDR3 has 16 residues. The CDR3, as DNA: TGTGCCAGCAGCTTATTCTCGAGAGGAACTAATGAAAAACTGTTTTTT. This encodes CASSLFSRGTNEKLFF.

The chain uses TRBV20-1 and TRBJ2-7; the match to TRBD1 covers 7 bases. Germline-derived CDR1 and CDR2 are DFQATT and SNEGSKA (reference sequence). The length of the CDR3 is 13 residues. V dropped 3 bases and J dropped 3; count of bases not matched to a gene: 5. The CDR3 coding sequence is TGCAGTGCTAGGACAGGGTCACACTACGAGCAGTACTTC. Protein sequence: CSARTGSHYEQYF.

The rearrangement joins TRBV5-8 to TRBJ2-7; D unresolved. Germline loops: CDR1 SGHTS, CDR2 YDEGEE. The CDR3 has 16 residues. Between the trimmed V and J ends, which lost 4 bases and 0 bases, there was a span of 17 bases. The CDR3 here is CASSNRGALISYEQYF. Here the CDR3 DNA reads TGTGCCAGCAGCAACCGAGGCGCCTTAATCTCCTACGAGCAGTACTTC.

The chain links TRBV7-6 to TRBJ2-3; D possibly uses TRBD1 or TRBD2 (5 bases each). The CDR3 loop spans 18 amino acids. Germline assignment: CDR1 SGHVS and CDR2 FNYEAQ. The V and J ends lost 5 bases and 0 bases respectively, with 21 bases between them. The CDR3, as DNA: TGTGCCAGCAGCCCCGGGACCGGATCCAGTTATAGCACAGATACGCAGTATTTT. Translating it yields CASSPGTGSSYSTDTQYF.

The chain is built from TRBV12-3 or TRBV12-4 and TRBJ1-1, with D hard to call. V lost 2 bases and J lost 6, with 7 bases in between. This CDR3 spans 12 amino acids. CDR3 protein: CASSLRSAEAFF. CDR3 DNA: TGTGCCAGCAGTTTACGGTCGGCTGAAGCTTTCTTT.

The sample holds a few counts of this clonotype. The chain links TRBV4-3 to TRBJ2-5, with TRBD2 identical over 13 bases. The J call is uncertain, as TRBJ2-7 better fits the DNA end. This CDR3 region has 16 residues. Germline CDR1 LGHNA, CDR2 YSLEER. CDR3 region: CASSQGGTSGAYEQYF. Here the CDR3 DNA reads TGCGCCAGCAGCCAGGGGGGGACTAGCGGGGCCTACGAGCAGTACTTC.

This clonotype was counted between two and nine times. CDR3 amino acids: CASDTGTSGFSYEQYF. As DNA, the CDR3 is TGTGCCAGTGACACCGGGACTAGCGGGTTTTCCTACGAGCAGTACTTC. This chain connects TRBV6-2 or TRBV6-3 to TRBJ2-5, with 12 nucleotides matching TRBD2. The assigned J gene may be wrong: the sequence end matches TRBJ2-7 better. Germline CDR1 reads MNHEY; CDR2 reads SVGEGT. The length of the CDR3 is 16 residues.

The gene calls are TRBV6-2 or TRBV6-3 and TRBJ2-3; D is undetermined. V was shortened by 7 bases and J by 3 bases, with 8 bases between the two germline ends. Germline CDR1 reads MNHEY; CDR2 reads SVGEGT. The CDR3 is made up of 12 amino acids. The CDR3 DNA reads as TGTGCCAGCAAGGAGCCGACAGATACGCAGTATTTT. This sequence encodes CASKEPTDTQYF.

The chain uses TRBV5-5 and TRBJ1-4, with TRBD1 matching over 7 bases. The junction had 8 bases not matched to a gene; V was cut back by 4 bases and J by 5 bases. CDR3 length: 15 amino acids. Germline V gene data show CDR1 as SGHKS and CDR2 as YYEKEE (reference sequence). CDR3 in amino acids: CASSPPGQINEKLFF. The CDR3 DNA reads as TGTGCCAGCAGCCCCCCGGGACAGATAAATGAAAAACTGTTTTTT.

V gene TRBV15 combines with J gene TRBJ1-6; TRBD1 aligns across 7 bases. This CDR3 has 18 amino acids. Per the germline V gene, CDR1 is LNHNV and CDR2 is YYDKDF (reference sequence). V shed 3 bases, J shed 0 bases, and the junction held 8 bases outside the gene matches. The CDR3 is CATSSRQGKDSYNSPLHF. CDR3 sequence (DNA): TGTGCCACCAGCAGCCGACAGGGAAAGGACTCCTATAATTCACCCCTCCACTTT.

V and J are TRBV7-2 and TRBJ1-6; TRBD1 matches 12 bases. The CDR3 is 16 residues long. The V and J ends lost 4 bases and 10 bases, in that order; junction bases with no gene match: 8. Germline V CDR1 and CDR2: SGHTA, FQGNSA. CDR3 nucleotide sequence: TGTGCCAGCAGCTCGGGGACAGGGGGCATTGGGTCACCCCTCCACTTT. This encodes CASSSGTGGIGSPLHF. The variable domain in full, completed from reference TRBV7-2 and TRBJ1-6, reads GAGVSQSPSNKVTEKGKDVELRCDPISGHTALYWYRQSLGQGLEFLIYFQGNSAPDKSGLPSDRFSAERTGGSVSTLTIQRTQQEDSAVYLCASSSGTGGIGSPLHFGNGTRLTVT.

V gene TRBV7-8 combines with J gene TRBJ1-1; maybe TRBD1 (6 bases). Germline CDR1 and CDR2: SGHVS and FQNEAQ. Trimming cost V 0 bases and J 11 bases, with 16 bases left between them. There are 14 residues in the CDR3. The DNA of the CDR3 is TGTGCCAGCAGCTTAGCGGGTGGGGACATTGAGGCTTTCTTT. As protein: CASSLAGGDIEAFF.

This clonotype was seen ten or more times. The CDR3 protein is CASSLGAVLNTDTQYF. CDR3 DNA sequence: TGTGCCAGCAGCTTAGGTGCGGTGCTAAACACAGATACGCAGTATTTT. The chain carries TRBV7-2 and TRBJ2-3, with D unclear. CDR1 and CDR2 from the germline V gene are SGHTA and FQGNSA. CDR3 length: 16 amino acids. V shed 1 base and J shed 2 bases, with 13 bases lying between them.

This clonotype has just a few counts. This chain uses TRBV4-1 with TRBJ2-1, with TRBD1 matching over 7 bases. The CDR3 is 15 residues long. The germline V gene has CDR1 MGHRA and CDR2 YSYEKL. V trimming: 0 bases; J trimming: 7 bases; junction bases outside the gene matches: 6. CDR3 in DNA: TGCGCCAGCAGCCAAGATGAGGGGGCGCGAAATGAGCAGTTCTTC. It codes for CASSQDEGARNEQFF.

The chain has TRBV7-2 and TRBJ2-5; a possible D gene is TRBD1 (5 bases). This CDR3 contains 13 residues. Germline-derived CDR1 and CDR2 are SGHTA and FQGNSA. V was cut by 1 base and J by 4 bases, with 7 bases left in between. CDR3 region: CASSLGQIETQYF. The CDR3 coding sequence is TGTGCCAGCAGCTTAGGACAGATAGAGACCCAGTACTTC.